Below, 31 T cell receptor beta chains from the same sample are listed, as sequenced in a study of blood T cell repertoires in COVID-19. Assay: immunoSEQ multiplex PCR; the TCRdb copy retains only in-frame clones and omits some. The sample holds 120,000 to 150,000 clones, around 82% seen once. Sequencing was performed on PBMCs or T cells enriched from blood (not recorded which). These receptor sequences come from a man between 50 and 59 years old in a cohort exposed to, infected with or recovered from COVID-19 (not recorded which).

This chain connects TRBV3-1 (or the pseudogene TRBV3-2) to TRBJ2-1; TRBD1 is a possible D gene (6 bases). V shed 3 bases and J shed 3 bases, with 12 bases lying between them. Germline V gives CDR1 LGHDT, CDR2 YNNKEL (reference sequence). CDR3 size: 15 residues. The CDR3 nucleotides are TGTGCCAGCAGCCAGGACAGTGCCAACTACAATGAGCAGTTCTTC. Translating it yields CASSQDSANYNEQFF.

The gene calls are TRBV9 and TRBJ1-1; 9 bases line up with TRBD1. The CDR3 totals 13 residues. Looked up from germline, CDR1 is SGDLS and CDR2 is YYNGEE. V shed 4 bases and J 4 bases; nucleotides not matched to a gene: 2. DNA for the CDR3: TGTGCCAGCAGCACAGGGGGCTTCACTGAAGCTTTCTTT. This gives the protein CASSTGGFTEAFF. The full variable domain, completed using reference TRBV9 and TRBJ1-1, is DSGVTQTPKHLITATGQRVTLRCSPRSGDLSVYWYQQSLDQGLQFLIQYYNGEERAKGNILERFSAQQFPDLHSELNLSSLELGDSALYFCASSTGGFTEAFFGQGTRLTVV.

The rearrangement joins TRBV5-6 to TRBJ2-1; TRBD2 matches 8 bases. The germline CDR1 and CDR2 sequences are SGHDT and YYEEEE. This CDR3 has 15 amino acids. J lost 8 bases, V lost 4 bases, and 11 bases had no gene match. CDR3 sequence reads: CASSLGGTRGDEQFF. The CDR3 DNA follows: TGTGCCAGCAGCCTAGGCGGGACTAGAGGAGATGAGCAGTTCTTC.

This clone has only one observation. CDR3 in amino acids: CASSQDRVGNQPQHF. The CDR3 DNA reads TGTGCCAGCAGCCAAGACAGGGTAGGCAATCAGCCCCAGCATTTT. The chain recombines TRBV7-2 with TRBJ1-5; TRBD1 aligns across 7 bases. The CDR3 is 15 residues long. CDR1 SGHTA and CDR2 FQGNSA come from the germline V gene. V dropped 5 bases and J dropped 2; count of bases not matched to a gene: 6.

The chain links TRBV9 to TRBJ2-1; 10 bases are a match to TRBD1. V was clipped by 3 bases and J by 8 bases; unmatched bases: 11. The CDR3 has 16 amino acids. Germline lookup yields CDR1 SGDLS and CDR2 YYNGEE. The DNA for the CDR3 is TGTGCCAGCAGCGCCCCGGGACAGGGGTTGTTGGATGAGCAGTTCTTC. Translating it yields CASSAPGQGLLDEQFF.

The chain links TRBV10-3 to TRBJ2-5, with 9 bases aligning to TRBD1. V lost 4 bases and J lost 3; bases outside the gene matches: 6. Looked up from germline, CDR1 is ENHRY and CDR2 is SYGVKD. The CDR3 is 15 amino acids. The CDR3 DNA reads TGTGCCATCAGTGCGGGACAGGGTCGCAAAGAGACCCAGTACTTC. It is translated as CAISAGQGRKETQYF.

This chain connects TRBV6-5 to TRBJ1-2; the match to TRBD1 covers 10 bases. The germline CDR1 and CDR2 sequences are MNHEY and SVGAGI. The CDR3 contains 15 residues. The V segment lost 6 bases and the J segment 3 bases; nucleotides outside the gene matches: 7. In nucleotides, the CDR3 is TGTGCCAGCAGGGCCGGGACAGGGGTAGACTATGGCTACACCTTC. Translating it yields CASRAGTGVDYGYTF.

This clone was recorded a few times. The CDR3 nucleotides are TGTGCCAGCAGTGGACAGGGTGGGGAGACCCAGTACTTC. It encodes CASSGQGGETQYF. V and J are TRBV6-2 or TRBV6-3 and TRBJ2-5, with 8 bases aligning to TRBD1. The V and J ends lost 5 bases and 5 bases, in that order; junction bases with no gene match: 4. Germline values: CDR1 MNHEY, CDR2 SVGEGT. The CDR3 loop spans 13 amino acids.

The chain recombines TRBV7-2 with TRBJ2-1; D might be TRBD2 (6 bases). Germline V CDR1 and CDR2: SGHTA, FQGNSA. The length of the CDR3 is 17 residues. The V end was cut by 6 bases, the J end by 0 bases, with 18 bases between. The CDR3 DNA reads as TGTGCCAGCAGTTATATTTCGGGGGAAAGCTCCTACAATGAGCAGTTCTTC. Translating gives CASSYISGESSYNEQFF. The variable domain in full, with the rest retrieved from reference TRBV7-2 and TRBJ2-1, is GAGVSQSPSNKVTEKGKDVELRCDPISGHTALYWYRQSLGQGLEFLIYFQGNSAPDKSGLPSDRFSAERTGGSVSTLTIQRTQQEDSAVYLCASSYISGESSYNEQFFGPGTRLTVL.

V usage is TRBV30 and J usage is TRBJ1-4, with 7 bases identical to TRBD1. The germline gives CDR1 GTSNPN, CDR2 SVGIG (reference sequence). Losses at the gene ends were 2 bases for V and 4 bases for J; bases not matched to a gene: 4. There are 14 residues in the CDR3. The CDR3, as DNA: TGTGCCTGGAGTTTGGGACAGAATAATGAAAAACTGTTTTTT. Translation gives CAWSLGQNNEKLFF.

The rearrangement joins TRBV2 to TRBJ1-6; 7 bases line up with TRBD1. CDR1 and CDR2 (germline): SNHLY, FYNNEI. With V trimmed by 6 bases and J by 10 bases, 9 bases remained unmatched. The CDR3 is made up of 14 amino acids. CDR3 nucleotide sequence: TGTGCCAGCAGAGGGGGGCAGGGGGGATCACCCCTCCACTTT. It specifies CASRGGQGGSPLHF.

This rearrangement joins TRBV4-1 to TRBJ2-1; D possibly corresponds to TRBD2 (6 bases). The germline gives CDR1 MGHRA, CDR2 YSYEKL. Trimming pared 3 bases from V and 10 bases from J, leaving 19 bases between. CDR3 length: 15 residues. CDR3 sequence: CASSHRDWGLGEQFF. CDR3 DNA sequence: TGCGCCAGCAGCCATCGGGACTGGGGACTTGGCGAGCAGTTCTTC.

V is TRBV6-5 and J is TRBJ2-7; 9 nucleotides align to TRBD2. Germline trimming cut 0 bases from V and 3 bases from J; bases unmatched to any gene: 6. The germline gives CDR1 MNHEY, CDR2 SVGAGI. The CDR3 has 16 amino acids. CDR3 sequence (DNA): TGTGCCAGCAGTTACTCGGGAGCGGGGGGAGGCTACGAGCAGTACTTC. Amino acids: CASSYSGAGGGYEQYF.

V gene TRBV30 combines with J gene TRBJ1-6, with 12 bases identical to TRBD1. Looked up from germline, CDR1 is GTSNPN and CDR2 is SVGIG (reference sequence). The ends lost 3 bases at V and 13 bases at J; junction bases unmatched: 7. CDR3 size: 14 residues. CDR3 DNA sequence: TGTGCCTGGAGGGGGACAGGGGGCGTTCGTCCCCTCCACTTT. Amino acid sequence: CAWRGTGGVRPLHF.

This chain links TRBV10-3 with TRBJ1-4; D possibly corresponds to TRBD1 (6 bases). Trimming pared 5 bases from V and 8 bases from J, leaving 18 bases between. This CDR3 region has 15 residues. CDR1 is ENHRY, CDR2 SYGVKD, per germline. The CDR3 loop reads CAISFSMDSSEKLFF. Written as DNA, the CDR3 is TGTGCCATCAGTTTTTCCATGGACAGCTCGGAAAAACTGTTTTTT.

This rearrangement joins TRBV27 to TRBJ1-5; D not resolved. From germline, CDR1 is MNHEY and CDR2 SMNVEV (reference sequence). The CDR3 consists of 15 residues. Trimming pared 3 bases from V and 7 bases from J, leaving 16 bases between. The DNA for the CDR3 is TGTGCCAGCAGTTTGACTTCGGGGTTGACCCAGCCCCAGCATTTT. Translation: CASSLTSGLTQPQHF.

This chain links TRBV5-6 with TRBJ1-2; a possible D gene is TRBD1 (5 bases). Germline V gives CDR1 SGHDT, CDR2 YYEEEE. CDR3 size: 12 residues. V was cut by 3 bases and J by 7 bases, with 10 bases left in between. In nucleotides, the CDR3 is TGTGCCAGCAGCTGGGGCGGGGGTGGCTACACCTTC. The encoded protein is CASSWGGGGYTF.

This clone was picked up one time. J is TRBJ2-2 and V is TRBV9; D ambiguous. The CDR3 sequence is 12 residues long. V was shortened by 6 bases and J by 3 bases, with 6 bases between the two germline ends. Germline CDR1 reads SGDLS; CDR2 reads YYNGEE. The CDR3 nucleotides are TGTGCCAGCAACCAGGACACCGGGGAGCTGTTTTTT. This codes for CASNQDTGELFF.

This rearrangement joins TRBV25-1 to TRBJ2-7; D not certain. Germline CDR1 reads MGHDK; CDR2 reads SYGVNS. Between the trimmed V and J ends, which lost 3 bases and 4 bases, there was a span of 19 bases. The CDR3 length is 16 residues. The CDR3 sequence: CASSDSVVTDRYEQYF. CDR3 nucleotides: TGTGCCAGCAGTGATTCGGTAGTCACAGATAGGTACGAGCAGTACTTC.

CDR3 amino acids: CASNLAGGSYNEQFF. As DNA, the CDR3 is TGCGCCAGCAATCTAGCGGGAGGGTCCTACAATGAGCAGTTCTTC. J is TRBJ2-1 and V is TRBV5-1, with 12 positions matching TRBD2. This CDR3 contains 15 residues. The germline V gene has CDR1 SGHRS and CDR2 YFSETQ. V trimming: 6 bases; J trimming: 1 base; junction bases outside the gene matches: 2.

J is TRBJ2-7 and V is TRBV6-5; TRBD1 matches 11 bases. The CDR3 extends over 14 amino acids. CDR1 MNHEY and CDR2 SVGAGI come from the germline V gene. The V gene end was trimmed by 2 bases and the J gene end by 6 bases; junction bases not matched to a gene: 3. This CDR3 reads CASSYVGQGGEQYF. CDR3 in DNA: TGTGCCAGCAGTTACGTGGGACAGGGGGGCGAGCAGTACTTC.

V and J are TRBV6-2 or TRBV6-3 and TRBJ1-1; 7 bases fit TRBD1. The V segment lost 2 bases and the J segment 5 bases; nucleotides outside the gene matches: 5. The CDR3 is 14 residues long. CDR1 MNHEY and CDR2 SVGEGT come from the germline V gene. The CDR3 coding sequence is TGTGCCAGCAGTTACGAAAGGGGGCGGACTGAAGCTTTCTTT. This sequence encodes CASSYERGRTEAFF.

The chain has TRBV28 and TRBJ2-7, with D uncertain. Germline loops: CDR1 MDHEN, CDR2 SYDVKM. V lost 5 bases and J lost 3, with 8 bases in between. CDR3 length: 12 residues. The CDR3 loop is CASSPPYYEQYF. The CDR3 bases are TGTGCCAGCAGTCCCCCTTACTACGAGCAGTACTTC.

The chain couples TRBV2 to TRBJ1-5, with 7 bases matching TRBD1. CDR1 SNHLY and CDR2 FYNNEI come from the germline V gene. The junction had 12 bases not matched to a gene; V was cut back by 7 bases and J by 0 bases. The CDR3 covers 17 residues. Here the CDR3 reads CASKSRDSLYSNQPQHF. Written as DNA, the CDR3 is TGTGCCAGCAAGAGTAGGGACAGCCTTTATAGCAATCAGCCCCAGCATTTT.

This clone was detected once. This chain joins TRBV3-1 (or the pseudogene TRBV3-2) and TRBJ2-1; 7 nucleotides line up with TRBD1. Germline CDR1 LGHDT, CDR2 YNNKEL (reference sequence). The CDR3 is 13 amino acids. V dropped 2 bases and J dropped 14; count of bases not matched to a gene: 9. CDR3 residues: CASSQQQGIDEFF. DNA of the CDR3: TGTGCCAGCAGCCAACAACAGGGGATTGATGAGTTCTTC.

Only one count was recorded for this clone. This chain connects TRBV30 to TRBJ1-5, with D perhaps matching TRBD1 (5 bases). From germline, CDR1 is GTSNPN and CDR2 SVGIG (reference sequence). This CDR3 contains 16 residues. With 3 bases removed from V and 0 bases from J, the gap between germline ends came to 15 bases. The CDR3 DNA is TGTGCCTGGAGCGAGGGACTCCGTTATAGCAATCAGCCCCAGCATTTT. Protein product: CAWSEGLRYSNQPQHF.

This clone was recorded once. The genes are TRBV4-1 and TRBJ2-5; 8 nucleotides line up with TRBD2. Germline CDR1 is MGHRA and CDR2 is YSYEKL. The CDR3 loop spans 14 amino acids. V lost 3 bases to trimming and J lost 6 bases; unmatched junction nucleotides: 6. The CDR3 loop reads CASSQSGGGQTQYF. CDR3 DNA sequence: TGCGCCAGCAGCCAGAGCGGGGGAGGGCAGACCCAGTACTTC.

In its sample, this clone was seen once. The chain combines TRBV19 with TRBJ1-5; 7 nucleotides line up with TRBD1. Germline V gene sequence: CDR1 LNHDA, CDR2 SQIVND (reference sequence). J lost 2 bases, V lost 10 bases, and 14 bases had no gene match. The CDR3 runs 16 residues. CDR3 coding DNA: TGTGCCACTAAGACAGGGATCGTAACTGGCAATCAGCCCCAGCATTTT. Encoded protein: CATKTGIVTGNQPQHF.

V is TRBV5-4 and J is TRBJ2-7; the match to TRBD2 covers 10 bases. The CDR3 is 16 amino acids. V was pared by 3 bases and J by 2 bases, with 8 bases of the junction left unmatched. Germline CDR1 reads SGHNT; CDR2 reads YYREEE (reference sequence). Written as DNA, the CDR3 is TGTGCCAGCAGCTCATGGACTAGCGGAGGGGCCTACGAGCAGTACTTC. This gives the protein CASSSWTSGGAYEQYF.

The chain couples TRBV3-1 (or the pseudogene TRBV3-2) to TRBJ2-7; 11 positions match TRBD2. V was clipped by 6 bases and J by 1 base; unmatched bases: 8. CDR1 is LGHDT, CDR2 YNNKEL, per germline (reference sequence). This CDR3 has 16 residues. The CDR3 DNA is TGTGCCAGCAGGAGAACGGGACTAGCGGAGTCCTACGAGCAGTACTTC. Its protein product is CASRRTGLAESYEQYF.

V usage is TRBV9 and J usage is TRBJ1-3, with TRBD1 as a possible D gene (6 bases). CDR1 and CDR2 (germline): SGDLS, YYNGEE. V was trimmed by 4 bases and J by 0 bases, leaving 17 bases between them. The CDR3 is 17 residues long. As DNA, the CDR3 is TGTGCCAGCAGCCCGAATCGGGGGGGCCTCTCTGGAAACACCATATATTTT. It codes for CASSPNRGGLSGNTIYF. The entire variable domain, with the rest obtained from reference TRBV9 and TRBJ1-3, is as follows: DSGVTQTPKHLITATGQRVTLRCSPRSGDLSVYWYQQSLDQGLQFLIQYYNGEERAKGNILERFSAQQFPDLHSELNLSSLELGDSALYFCASSPNRGGLSGNTIYFGEGSWLTVV.